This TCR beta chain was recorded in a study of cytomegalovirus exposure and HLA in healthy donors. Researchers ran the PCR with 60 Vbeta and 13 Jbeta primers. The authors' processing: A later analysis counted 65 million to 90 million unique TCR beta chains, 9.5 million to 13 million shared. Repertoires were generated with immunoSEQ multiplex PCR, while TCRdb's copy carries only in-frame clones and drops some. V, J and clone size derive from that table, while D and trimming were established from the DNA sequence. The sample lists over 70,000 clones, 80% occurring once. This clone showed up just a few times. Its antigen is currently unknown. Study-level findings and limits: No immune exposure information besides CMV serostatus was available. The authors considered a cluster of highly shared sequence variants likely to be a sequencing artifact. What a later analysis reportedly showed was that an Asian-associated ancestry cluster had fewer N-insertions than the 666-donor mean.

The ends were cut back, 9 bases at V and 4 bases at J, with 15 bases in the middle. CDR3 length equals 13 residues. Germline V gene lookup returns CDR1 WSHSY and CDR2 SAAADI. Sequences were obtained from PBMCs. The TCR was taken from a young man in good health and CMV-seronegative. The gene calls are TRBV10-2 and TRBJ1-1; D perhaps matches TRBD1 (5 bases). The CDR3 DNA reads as TGCGCCAGTATGATACAGGTCAGCACTGAAGCTTTCTTT. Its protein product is CASMIQVSTEAFF.